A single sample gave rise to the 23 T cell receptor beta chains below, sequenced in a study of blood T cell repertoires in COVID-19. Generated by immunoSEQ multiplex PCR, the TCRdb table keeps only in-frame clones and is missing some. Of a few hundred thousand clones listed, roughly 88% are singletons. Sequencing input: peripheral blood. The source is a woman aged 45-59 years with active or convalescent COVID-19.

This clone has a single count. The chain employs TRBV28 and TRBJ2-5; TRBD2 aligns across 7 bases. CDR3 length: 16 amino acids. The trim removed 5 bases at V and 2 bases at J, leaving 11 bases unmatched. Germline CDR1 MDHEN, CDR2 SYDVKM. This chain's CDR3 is CASSRPGLITQETQYF. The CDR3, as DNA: TGTGCCAGCAGTCGTCCGGGACTAATTACTCAAGAGACCCAGTACTTC.

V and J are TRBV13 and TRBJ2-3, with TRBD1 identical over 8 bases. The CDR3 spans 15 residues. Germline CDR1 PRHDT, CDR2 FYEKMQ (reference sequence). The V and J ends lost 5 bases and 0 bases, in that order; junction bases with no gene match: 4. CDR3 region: CASSARTGSTDTQYF. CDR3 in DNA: TGTGCCAGCAGCGCCCGGACAGGGAGCACAGATACGCAGTATTTT.

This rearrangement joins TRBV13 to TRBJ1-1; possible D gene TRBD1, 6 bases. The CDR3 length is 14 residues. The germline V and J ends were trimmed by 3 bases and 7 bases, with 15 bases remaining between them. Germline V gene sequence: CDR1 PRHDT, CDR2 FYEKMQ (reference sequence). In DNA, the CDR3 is TGTGCCAGCAGCTTCAATCAGGGGCGGGTTGAAGCTTTCTTT. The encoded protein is CASSFNQGRVEAFF.

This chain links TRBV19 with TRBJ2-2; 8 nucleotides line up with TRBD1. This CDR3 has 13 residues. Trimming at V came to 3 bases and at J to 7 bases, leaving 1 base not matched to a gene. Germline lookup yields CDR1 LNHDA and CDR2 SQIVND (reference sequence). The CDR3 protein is CASSITGGGELFF. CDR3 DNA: TGTGCCAGTAGTATTACAGGGGGCGGGGAGCTGTTTTTT.

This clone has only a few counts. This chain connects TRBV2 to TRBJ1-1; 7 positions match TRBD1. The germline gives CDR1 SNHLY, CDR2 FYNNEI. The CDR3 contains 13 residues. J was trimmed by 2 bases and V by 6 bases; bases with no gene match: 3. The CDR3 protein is CASRRDSNTEAFF. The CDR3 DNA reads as TGTGCCAGCAGACGGGACAGTAACACTGAAGCTTTCTTT.

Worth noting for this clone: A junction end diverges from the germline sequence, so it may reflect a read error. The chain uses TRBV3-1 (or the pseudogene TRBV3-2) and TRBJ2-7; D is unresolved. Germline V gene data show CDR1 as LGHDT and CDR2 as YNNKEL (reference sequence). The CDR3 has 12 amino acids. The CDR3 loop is CASSQYSFEQYF. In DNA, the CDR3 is TGTGCCAGCAGCCAATACTCCTTCGAGCAGTACTTC.

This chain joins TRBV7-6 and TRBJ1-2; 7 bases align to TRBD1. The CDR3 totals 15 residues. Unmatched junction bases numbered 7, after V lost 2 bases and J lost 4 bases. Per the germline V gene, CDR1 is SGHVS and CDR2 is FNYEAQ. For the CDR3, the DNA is TGTGCCAGCAGCTTAACGGGACAGACGAGCTATGGCTACACCTTC. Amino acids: CASSLTGQTSYGYTF.

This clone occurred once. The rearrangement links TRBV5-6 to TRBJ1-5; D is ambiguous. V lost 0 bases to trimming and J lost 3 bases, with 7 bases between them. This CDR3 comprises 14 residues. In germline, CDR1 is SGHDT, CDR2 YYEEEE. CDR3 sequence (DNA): TGTGCCAGCAGCTTGGGCAGTTTCAATCAGCCCCAGCATTTT. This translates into CASSLGSFNQPQHF.

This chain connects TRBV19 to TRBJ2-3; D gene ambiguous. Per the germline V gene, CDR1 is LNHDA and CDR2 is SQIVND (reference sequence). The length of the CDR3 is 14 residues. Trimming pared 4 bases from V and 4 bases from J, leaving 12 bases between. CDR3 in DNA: TGTGCCAGTAGTACGCCGCGAAGCCCAGATACGCAGTATTTT. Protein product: CASSTPRSPDTQYF.

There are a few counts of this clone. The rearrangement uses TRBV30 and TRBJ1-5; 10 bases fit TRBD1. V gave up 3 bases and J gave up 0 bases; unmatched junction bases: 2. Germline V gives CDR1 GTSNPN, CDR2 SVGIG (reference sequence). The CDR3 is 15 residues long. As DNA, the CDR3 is TGTGCCTGGAGGGGACAGGGGCATAGCAATCAGCCCCAGCATTTT. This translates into CAWRGQGHSNQPQHF.

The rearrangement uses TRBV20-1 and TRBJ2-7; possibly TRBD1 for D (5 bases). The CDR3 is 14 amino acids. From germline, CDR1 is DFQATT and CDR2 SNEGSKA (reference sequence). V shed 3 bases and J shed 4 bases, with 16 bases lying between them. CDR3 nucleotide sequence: TGCAGTGCTAGTCTATCCAGGGATTTATACGAGCAGTACTTC. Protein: CSASLSRDLYEQYF.

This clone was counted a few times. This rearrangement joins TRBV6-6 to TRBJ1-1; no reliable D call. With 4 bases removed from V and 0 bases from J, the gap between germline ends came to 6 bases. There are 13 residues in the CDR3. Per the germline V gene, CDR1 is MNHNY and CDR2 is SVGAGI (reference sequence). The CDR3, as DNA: TGTGCCAGCAGTTCACTCATGAACACTGAAGCTTTCTTT. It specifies CASSSLMNTEAFF.

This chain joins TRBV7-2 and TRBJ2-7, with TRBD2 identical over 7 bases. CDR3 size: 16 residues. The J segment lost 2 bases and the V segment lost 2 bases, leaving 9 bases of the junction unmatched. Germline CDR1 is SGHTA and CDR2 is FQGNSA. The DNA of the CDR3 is TGTGCCAGCAGCTTACCCTTTAGCGGGCCAACCTACGAGCAGTACTTC. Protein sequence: CASSLPFSGPTYEQYF.

The CDR3 DNA sequence: TGTGCCAGCAGCGAAGTCTCAGGGAAAGGCTACACCTTC. This codes for CASSEVSGKGYTF. This chain uses TRBV9 with TRBJ1-2; TRBD1 is a possible D gene (5 bases). Per the germline V gene, CDR1 is SGDLS and CDR2 is YYNGEE. V was cut by 3 bases and J by 8 bases, with 14 bases left in between. This CDR3 has 13 amino acids. The full variable domain, rest sourced from reference TRBV9 and TRBJ1-2, is DSGVTQTPKHLITATGQRVTLRCSPRSGDLSVYWYQQSLDQGLQFLIQYYNGEERAKGNILERFSAQQFPDLHSELNLSSLELGDSALYFCASSEVSGKGYTFGSGTRLTVV.

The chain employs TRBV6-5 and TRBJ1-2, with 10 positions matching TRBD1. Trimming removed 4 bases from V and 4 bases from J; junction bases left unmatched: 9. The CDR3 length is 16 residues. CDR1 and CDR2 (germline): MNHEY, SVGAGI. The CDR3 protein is CASSSVPGTGVYGYTF. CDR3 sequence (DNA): TGTGCCAGCAGTTCCGTCCCCGGGACAGGGGTCTATGGCTACACCTTC.

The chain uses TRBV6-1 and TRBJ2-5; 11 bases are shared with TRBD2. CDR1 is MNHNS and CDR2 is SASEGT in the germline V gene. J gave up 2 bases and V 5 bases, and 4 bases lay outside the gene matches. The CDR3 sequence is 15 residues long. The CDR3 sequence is CASSIGTSGQETQYF. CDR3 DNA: TGTGCCAGCAGTATAGGGACTAGCGGACAAGAGACCCAGTACTTC.

The DNA for the CDR3 is TGTGCCAGCAACCGCCCGGGACTAGCGGGAGAAAACGAGCAGTACTTC. Amino acids: CASNRPGLAGENEQYF. J is TRBJ2-7 and V is TRBV6-6, with TRBD2 matching 14 bases. The V segment lost 7 bases and the J segment 5 bases; nucleotides outside the gene matches: 10. The V gene's germline CDR1 is MNHNY and CDR2 SVGAGI (reference sequence). The CDR3 has 16 residues.

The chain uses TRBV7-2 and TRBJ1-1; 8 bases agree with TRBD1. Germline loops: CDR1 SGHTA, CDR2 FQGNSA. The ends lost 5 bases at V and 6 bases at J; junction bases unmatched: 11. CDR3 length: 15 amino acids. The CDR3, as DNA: TGTGCCAGCAGCCTTTATACAGGGGGGATGCCTGAAGCTTTCTTT. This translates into CASSLYTGGMPEAFF.

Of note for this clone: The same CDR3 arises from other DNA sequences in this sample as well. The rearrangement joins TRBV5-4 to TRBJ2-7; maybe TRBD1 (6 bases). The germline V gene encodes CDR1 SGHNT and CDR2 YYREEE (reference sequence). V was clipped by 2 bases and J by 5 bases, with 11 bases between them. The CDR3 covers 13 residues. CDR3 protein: CASSLPGADEQYF. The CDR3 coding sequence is TGTGCCAGCAGCTTACCAGGGGCGGACGAGCAGTACTTC.

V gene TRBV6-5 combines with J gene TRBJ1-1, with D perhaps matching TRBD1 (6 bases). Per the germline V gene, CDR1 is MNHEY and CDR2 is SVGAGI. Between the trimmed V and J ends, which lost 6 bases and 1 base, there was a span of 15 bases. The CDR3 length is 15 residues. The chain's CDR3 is CASRVRTGWNTEAFF. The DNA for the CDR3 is TGTGCCAGCAGGGTTCGAACAGGGTGGAACACTGAAGCTTTCTTT.

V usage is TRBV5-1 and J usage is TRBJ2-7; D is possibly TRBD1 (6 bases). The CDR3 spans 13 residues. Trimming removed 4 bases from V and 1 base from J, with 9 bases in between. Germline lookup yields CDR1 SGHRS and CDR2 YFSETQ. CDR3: CASSGTGSYEQYF. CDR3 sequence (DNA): TGCGCCAGCAGCGGAACAGGGTCCTACGAGCAGTACTTC.

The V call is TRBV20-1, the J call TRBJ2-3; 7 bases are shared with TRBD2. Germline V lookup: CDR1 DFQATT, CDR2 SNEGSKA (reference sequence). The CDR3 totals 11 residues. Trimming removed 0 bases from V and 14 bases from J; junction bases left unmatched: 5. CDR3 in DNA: TGCAGTGCTAGAGATCAGGTAGCGGGGTATTTT. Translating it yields CSARDQVAGYF.

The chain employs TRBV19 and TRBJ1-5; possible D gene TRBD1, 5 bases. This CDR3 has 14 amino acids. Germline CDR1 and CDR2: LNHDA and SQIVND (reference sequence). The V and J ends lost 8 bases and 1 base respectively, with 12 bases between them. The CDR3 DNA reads TGTGCCAGTTCAGGGTGGGGAAGCAATCAGCCCCAGCATTTT. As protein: CASSGWGSNQPQHF.